This TCR beta chain emerged from a study of T cell repertoires in cytomegalovirus infection. The germline V gene encodes CDR1 SGHTA and CDR2 FQGNSA. This CDR3 spans 17 amino acids. V lost 4 bases and J lost 1; bases outside the gene matches: 8. With regard to this clonotype: Its antigen remains unidentified.

TCRdb reanalysed the reads using MiXCR and keeps one entry per CDR3 protein. The sample records over 250,000 distinct CDR3 sequences, about 20% being singletons. This sample comprised cultured PBMCs, obtained from culture after CMV antigen stimulation. The receptor was derived from a human donor in good health (CMV status not recorded). Some clones in this sample may be carry-over from other donors' samples. The chain carries TRBV7-2 and TRBJ2-2; 8 bases are a match to TRBD1. CDR3 in amino acids: CASSYDLGQGNTGELFF. For the CDR3, the DNA is TGTGCCAGCAGCTATGATTTAGGACAGGGGAACACCGGGGAGCTGTTTTTT.